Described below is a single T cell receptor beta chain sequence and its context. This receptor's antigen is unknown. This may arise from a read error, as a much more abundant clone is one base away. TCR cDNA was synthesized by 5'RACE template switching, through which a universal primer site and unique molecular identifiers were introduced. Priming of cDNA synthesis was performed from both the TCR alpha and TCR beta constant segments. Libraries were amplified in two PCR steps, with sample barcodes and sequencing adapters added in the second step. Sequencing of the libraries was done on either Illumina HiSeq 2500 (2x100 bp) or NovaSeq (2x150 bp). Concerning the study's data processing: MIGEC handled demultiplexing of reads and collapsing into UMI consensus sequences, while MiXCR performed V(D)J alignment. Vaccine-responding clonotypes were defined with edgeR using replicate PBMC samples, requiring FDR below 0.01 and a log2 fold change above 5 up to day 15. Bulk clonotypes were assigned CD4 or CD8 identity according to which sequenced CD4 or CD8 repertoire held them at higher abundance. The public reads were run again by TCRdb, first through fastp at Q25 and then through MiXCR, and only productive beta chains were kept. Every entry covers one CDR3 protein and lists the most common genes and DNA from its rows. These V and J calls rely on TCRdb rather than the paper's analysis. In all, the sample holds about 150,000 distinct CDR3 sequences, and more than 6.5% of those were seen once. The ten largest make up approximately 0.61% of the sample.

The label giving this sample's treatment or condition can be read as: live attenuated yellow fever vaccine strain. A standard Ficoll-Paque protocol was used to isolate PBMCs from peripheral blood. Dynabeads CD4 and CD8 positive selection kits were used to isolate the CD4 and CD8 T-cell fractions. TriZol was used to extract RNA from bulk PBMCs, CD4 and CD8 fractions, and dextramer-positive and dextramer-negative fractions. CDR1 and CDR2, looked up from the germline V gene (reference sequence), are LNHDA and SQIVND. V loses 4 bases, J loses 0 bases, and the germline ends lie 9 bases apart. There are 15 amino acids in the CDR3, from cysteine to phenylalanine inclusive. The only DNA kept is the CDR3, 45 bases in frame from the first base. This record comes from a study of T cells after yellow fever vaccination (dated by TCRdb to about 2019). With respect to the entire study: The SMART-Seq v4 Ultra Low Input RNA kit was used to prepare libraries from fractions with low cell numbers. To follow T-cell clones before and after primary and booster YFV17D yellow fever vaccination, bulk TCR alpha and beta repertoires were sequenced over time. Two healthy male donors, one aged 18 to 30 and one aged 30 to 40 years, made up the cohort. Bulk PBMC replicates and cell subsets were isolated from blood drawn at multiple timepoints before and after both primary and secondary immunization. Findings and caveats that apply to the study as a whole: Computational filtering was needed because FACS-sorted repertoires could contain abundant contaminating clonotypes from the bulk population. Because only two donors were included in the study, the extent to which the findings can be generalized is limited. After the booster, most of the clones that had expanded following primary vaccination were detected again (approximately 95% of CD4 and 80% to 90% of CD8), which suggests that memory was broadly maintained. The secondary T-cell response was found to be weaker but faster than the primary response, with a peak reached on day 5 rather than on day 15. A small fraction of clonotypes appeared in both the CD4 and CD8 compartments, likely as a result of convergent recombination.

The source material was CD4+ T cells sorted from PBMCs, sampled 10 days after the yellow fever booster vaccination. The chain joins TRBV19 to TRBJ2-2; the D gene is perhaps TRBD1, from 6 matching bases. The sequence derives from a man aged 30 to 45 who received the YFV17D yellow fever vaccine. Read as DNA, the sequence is TGTGCCAGTAGTAGCCGGACAGCGAACACCGGGGAGCTGTTTTTT. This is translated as CASSSRTANTGELFF. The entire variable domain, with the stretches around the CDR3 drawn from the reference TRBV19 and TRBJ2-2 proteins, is DGGITQSPKYLFRKEGQNVTLSCEQNLNHDAMYWYRQDPGQGLRLIYYSQIVNDFQKGDIAEGYSVSREKKESFPLTVTSAQKNPTAFYLCASSSRTANTGELFFGEGSRLTVL.